The 9 T cell receptor beta chains reported below all come from one sample, sequenced in a study of shared T cell receptors in the human thymus. Data came from immunoSEQ multiplex PCR; TCRdb stores just in-frame clones and leaves some out. The repertoire includes some 660,000 clones, about 87% of them detected once, and roughly 0.0087% sits in the top ten. These data were also reused for a study on human thymus T cells.

Sequencing was performed on thymocytes. Receptors were obtained from a boy in the first two years of life with a congenital heart defect.

The rearrangement joins TRBV14 to TRBJ2-2; D is undetermined. Germline CDR1 reads SGHDN; CDR2 reads FVKESK. This CDR3 has 17 residues. Trimming removed 0 bases from V and 1 base from J, with 12 bases in between. Here the CDR3 reads CASSQDPYYKNTGELFF. CDR3 in DNA: TGTGCCAGCAGCCAAGACCCGTATTACAAGAACACCGGGGAGCTGTTTTTT.

This chain joins TRBV5-6 and TRBJ2-7; 9 bases are shared with TRBD1. The V gene's germline CDR1 is SGHDT and CDR2 YYEEEE. The J segment lost 2 bases and the V segment lost 0 bases, leaving 3 bases of the junction unmatched. This CDR3 region has 15 residues. CDR3 sequence: CASSLGGQGAYEQYF. The CDR3 DNA reads TGTGCCAGCAGCTTGGGGGGACAGGGTGCCTACGAGCAGTACTTC.

The V gene is TRBV5-6, the J gene TRBJ2-1; D is perhaps TRBD1 (7 bases). There are 16 residues in the CDR3. V shed 4 bases and J shed 8 bases, with 22 bases lying between them. Germline V gene data show CDR1 as SGHDT and CDR2 as YYEEEE. CDR3 DNA sequence: TGTGCCAGCAGCGGGGGGACAGACAAGAGGGGATATGAGCAGTTCTTC. It specifies CASSGGTDKRGYEQFF.

This clone occurred a few times. The chain joins TRBV25-1 to TRBJ1-5; D call uncertain. V shed 1 base and J shed 2 bases, with 6 bases lying between them. The germline gives CDR1 MGHDK, CDR2 SYGVNS. There are 14 residues in the CDR3. The CDR3, as DNA: TGTGCCAGCAGTGAATCCGAGCGCAATCAGCCCCAGCATTTT. It codes for CASSESERNQPQHF.

The J gene is TRBJ2-6, the V gene TRBV13; possibly TRBD1 for D (6 bases). CDR1 is PRHDT and CDR2 is FYEKMQ in the germline V gene (reference sequence). This CDR3 comprises 17 residues. V lost 4 bases to trimming and J lost 0 bases, with 13 bases between them. The CDR3 region is CASSSTGSSSGANVLTF. The CDR3 nucleotides are TGTGCCAGCAGCTCGACAGGTTCATCCTCTGGGGCCAACGTCCTGACTTTC.

This clone was recorded only once. The V call is TRBV12-5, the J call TRBJ2-3; a weak D match, TRBD1 (6 bases). The CDR3 extends over 15 amino acids. Germline V gene lookup returns CDR1 LGHNT and CDR2 FRNRAP. Trimming left V 3 bases short and J 4 bases short, with 14 bases between. CDR3 DNA sequence: TGTGCTAGTGGTTTTTTGGGGACAATCGCAGATACGCAGTATTTT. Its protein product is CASGFLGTIADTQYF.

The chain employs TRBV10-3 and TRBJ1-2, with a tentative D call TRBD1 (5 bases). This CDR3 comprises 12 residues. Trimming stripped 7 bases from V and 5 bases from J, with 11 bases between. The germline V gene has CDR1 ENHRY and CDR2 SYGVKD. CDR3 bases: TGTGCCATCACGCAGGGAGGGTATGGCTACACCTTC. This codes for CAITQGGYGYTF.

V usage is TRBV6-5 and J usage is TRBJ1-6, with TRBD1 matching 7 bases. V lost 6 bases, J lost 9 bases, and 8 bases stayed unmatched. The CDR3 totals 14 residues. Germline CDR1 is MNHEY and CDR2 is SVGAGI. Here the CDR3 reads CASSQRQGGSPLHF. The CDR3 DNA reads as TGTGCCAGCAGCCAACGACAGGGAGGTTCACCCCTCCACTTT.

CDR3 protein: CASLEGRASGELFF. DNA of the CDR3: TGTGCCAGCCTAGAGGGGAGGGCCTCCGGGGAGCTGTTTTTT. V and J are TRBV2 and TRBJ2-2; 7 positions agree with TRBD2. This CDR3 has 14 amino acids. Trimming at V came to 8 bases and at J to 6 bases, leaving 9 bases not matched to a gene. Germline CDR1 reads SNHLY; CDR2 reads FYNNEI.